A selection of T cell receptor beta chains follows, all from one sample in a study of blood T cell repertoires in COVID-19. The assay was immunoSEQ multiplex PCR, and TCRdb's table has in-frame clones only and misses some. The data show about 37,000 clones, approximately 80% seen once. The sequencing input was peripheral blood. The receptors come from a woman aged 65 to 85 with acute or convalescent COVID-19. Each CDR3 is given with its conserved first and last residue. The order of the fields is clone size, V gene, J gene, D gene, CDR3 protein, CDR3 DNA. D genes are given only for firm matches. Not every row has a clone size; where given, it reads once, few, many or a size class.

-	TRBV11-2	TRBJ2-1	TRBD2	CASSPRTSGNNEQFF	TGTGCCAGCAGCCCCCGGACTAGCGGGAACAATGAGCAGTTCTTC
once	TRBV7-9	TRBJ1-2	-	CASFFDLGGYTF	TGTGCCAGCTTTTTCGACCTGGGCGGCTACACCTTC
-	TRBV6-5	TRBJ2-7	TRBD1	CASRQTGIGEQYF	TGTGCCAGCAGACAGACAGGGATTGGCGAGCAGTACTTC
-	TRBV19	TRBJ1-5	TRBD1	CASRYTGGRQPQHF	TGTGCCAGTAGGTACACAGGGGGCAGGCAGCCCCAGCATTTT
few	TRBV28	TRBJ1-6	-	CASKSDSLYNSPLHF	TGTGCCAGCAAATCGGACAGCCTTTATAATTCACCCCTCCACTTT
-	TRBV6-2/TRBV6-3	TRBJ2-1	-	CASSFRGTSGRYEQFF	TGTGCCAGCAGTTTCCGCGGGACCTCCGGGAGATATGAGCAGTTCTTC
-	TRBV28	TRBJ2-3	TRBD2	CASSFPGTSGSTDTQYF	TGTGCCAGCAGTTTCCCCGGGACTAGCGGGAGCACAGATACGCAGTATTTT
once	TRBV5-1	TRBJ1-2	TRBD1	CASSFDRGYGYTF	TGCGCCAGCAGCTTCGACAGGGGCTATGGCTACACCTTC
few	TRBV28	TRBJ1-6	-	CASSRPNSPLHF	TGTGCCAGCAGTCGTCCCAATTCACCCCTCCACTTT
-	TRBV12-3/TRBV12-4	TRBJ2-7	-	CASSPTGIYEQYF	TGTGCCAGCAGTCCAACAGGGATTTACGAGCAGTACTTC
-	TRBV20-1	TRBJ2-3	-	CSASLPGGTGDTQYF	TGCAGTGCTAGTCTTCCTGGCGGGACGGGAGATACGCAGTATTTT
-	TRBV6-5	TRBJ2-7	TRBD1	CASSLLGTGSDQQYF	TGTGCCAGCAGCCTCCTGGGGACAGGGAGTGATCAGCAGTACTTC
-	TRBV5-1	TRBJ1-2	-	CASSSVQALYGYTF	TGCGCCAGCAGCTCGGTCCAGGCTCTTTATGGCTACACCTTC
-	TRBV5-4	TRBJ2-5	TRBD2	CASRLAGVQETQYF	TGTGCCAGCAGGCTAGCGGGGGTACAAGAGACCCAGTACTTC
-	TRBV5-4	TRBJ2-7	TRBD1	CASSPGTGSSYEQYF	TGTGCCAGCAGCCCCGGGACAGGGAGCTCCTACGAGCAGTACTTC
-	TRBV6-5	TRBJ2-1	-	CASSSPGQIMFF	TGTGCCAGCAGTTCTCCTGGACAGATTATGTTCTTC
once	TRBV27	TRBJ1-2	TRBD1	CASRPSQGYYGYTF	TGTGCCAGCAGACCCTCACAGGGGTACTATGGCTACACCTTC
-	TRBV6-5	TRBJ2-1	-	CASSDWGGLGEQFF	TGTGCCAGCAGCGACTGGGGGGGCTTAGGAGAGCAGTTCTTC
-	TRBV11-2	TRBJ2-3	-	CASSLGVTDTQYF	TGTGCCAGCAGCTTAGGAGTCACAGATACGCAGTATTTT
once	TRBV7-2	TRBJ1-1	TRBD1	CASSHTGGGTEAFF	TGTGCCAGCAGCCACACAGGGGGGGGAACTGAAGCTTTCTTT
-	TRBV7-9	TRBJ2-7	-	CASSPRTGRGEQYF	TGTGCCAGCAGCCCGAGGACAGGGAGGGGCGAGCAGTACTTC
-	TRBV14	TRBJ2-4	-	CASSTTGNIQYF	TGTGCCAGCAGCACAACAGGGAACATTCAGTACTTC
-	TRBV3-1/TRBV3-2	TRBJ1-1	TRBD1	CASSPGTGMFTEAFF	TGTGCCAGCAGCCCCGGGACAGGGATGTTCACTGAAGCTTTCTTT
many	TRBV14	TRBJ1-6	-	CASSQDKIVSPLHF	TGTGCCAGCAGCCAAGATAAAATCGTTTCACCCCTCCACTTT
few	TRBV5-1	TRBJ1-2	-	CASSLAGASRGYTF	TGCGCCAGCAGCTTGGCCGGAGCCTCTCGTGGCTACACCTTC
-	TRBV6-5	TRBJ2-5	TRBD2	CASSHPVGGETQYF	TGTGCCAGCAGCCATCCGGTGGGGGGGGAGACCCAGTACTTC
-	TRBV28	TRBJ1-4	-	CASNNRRSFFNEKLFF	TGTGCCAGCAACAACCGGCGGTCATTCTTTAATGAAAAACTGTTTTTT
-	TRBV7-2	TRBJ2-7	TRBD1	CASSPVGQAYEQYF	TGTGCCAGCAGCCCGGTGGGACAGGCCTACGAGCAGTACTTC
-	TRBV3-1/TRBV3-2	TRBJ2-1	-	CASARGSVHYNEQFF	TGTGCCAGCGCCCGCGGGTCGGTTCACTACAATGAGCAGTTCTTC
-	TRBV2	TRBJ2-5	TRBD1	CASRGDRGKETQYF	TGTGCCAGCAGGGGGGACAGGGGGAAAGAGACCCAGTACTTC
once	TRBV24-1	TRBJ1-1	-	CATSAGVNTEAFF	TGTGCCACCAGTGCCGGGGTGAACACTGAAGCTTTCTTT
-	TRBV19	TRBJ1-2	TRBD1	CASSDRGRGTNYGYTF	TGTGCCAGTAGTGACAGGGGGCGCGGGACTAACTATGGCTACACCTTC
-	TRBV11-2	TRBJ2-7	-	CASSFPGDEQYF	TGTGCCAGCAGCTTCCCAGGGGACGAGCAGTACTTC
-	TRBV27	TRBJ2-3	TRBD2	CASYPMTSGGTADTQYF	TGTGCCAGTTACCCGATGACTAGCGGGGGGACCGCAGATACGCAGTATTTT
-	TRBV4-2	TRBJ2-1	-	CASSQEGPRFGWNEQFF	TGTGCCAGCAGCCAAGAGGGCCCTCGCTTTGGTTGGAATGAGCAGTTCTTC
-	TRBV7-4	TRBJ2-1	-	CASSLSQCCSYNEQFF	TGTGCCAGCAGCTTATCCCAGTGTTGCTCCTACAATGAGCAGTTCTTC
-	TRBV2	TRBJ2-4	TRBD2	CASSGGTSGLLAKNIQYF	TGTGCCAGCAGTGGTGGGACTAGCGGGCTCCTAGCCAAAAACATTCAGTACTTC
-	TRBV5-1	TRBJ1-2	TRBD1	CASSPDRDYGYTF	TGCGCCAGCAGCCCCGACAGGGACTATGGCTACACCTTC
-	TRBV5-4	TRBJ1-4	TRBD1	CASSSDRNNEKLFF	TGTGCCAGCAGCTCGGACAGGAACAATGAAAAACTGTTTTTT
-	TRBV7-9	TRBJ1-1	-	CASSPVGTGRPPQAFF	TGTGCCAGCAGCCCCGTGGGTACAGGGCGGCCCCCTCAAGCTTTCTTT
-	TRBV12-2	TRBJ2-7	-	CASRPHPRRGTSYYEQYF	TGTGCAAGTCGCCCGCACCCCCGGAGGGGGACTAGCTACTACGAGCAGTACTTC
once	TRBV7-9	TRBJ2-1	-	CASSFLDEQFF	TGTGCCAGCAGCTTTCTTGATGAGCAGTTCTTC
-	TRBV5-1	TRBJ1-2	-	CASSSSGGLYGYTF	TGCGCCAGCAGCTCATCGGGGGGACTCTATGGCTACACCTTC
-	TRBV5-1	TRBJ2-3	-	CASSDSGSDTQYF	TGCGCCAGCAGTGATAGCGGCTCAGATACGCAGTATTTT
few	TRBV6-5	TRBJ1-6	-	CASSYGRGSPLHF	TGTGCCAGCAGTTACGGAAGAGGGTCACCCCTCCACTTT
-	TRBV10-3	TRBJ2-3	TRBD2	CAISESRGGFGNTDTQYF	TGTGCCATCAGTGAGTCGCGGGGGGGCTTTGGGAACACAGATACGCAGTATTTT
-	TRBV5-6	TRBJ2-5	TRBD1	CASSLVGGQNQETQYF	TGTGCCAGCAGCTTGGTAGGGGGCCAAAACCAAGAGACCCAGTACTTC
-	TRBV7-9	TRBJ2-5	-	CASSETTDPEKTQYF	TGTGCCAGCAGCGAAACGACAGATCCTGAAAAGACCCAGTACTTC
-	TRBV20-1	TRBJ1-2	-	CSASEAPWRGGYTF	TGCAGTGCTAGTGAGGCCCCGTGGAGGGGTGGCTACACCTTC
-	TRBV5-1	TRBJ2-2	TRBD2	CASFSGLNTGELFF	TGCGCCAGCTTTAGCGGGCTGAACACCGGGGAGCTGTTTTTT
few	TRBV5-6	TRBJ1-3	-	CASSFIGNTIYF	TGTGCCAGCAGCTTTATTGGAAACACCATATATTTT
few	TRBV19	TRBJ1-1	TRBD1	CASSRPGQWNTEAFF	TGTGCCAGTAGTAGGCCGGGACAGTGGAACACTGAAGCTTTCTTT
-	TRBV6-4	TRBJ2-7	TRBD2	CASSSRDRGRAQYEQYF	TGTGCCAGCAGTAGCCGCGACCGGGGGAGGGCCCAATACGAGCAGTACTTC